The TCR beta chain described here comes from a study of identical twins. Whole-study findings and limits: Compared with models, monozygotic twins showed more out-of-frame TCR alpha sharing. Abundant beta clonotypes from cord blood bore fewer insertions; memory repertoires lacked this pattern. Twin-shared out-of-frame alpha sequences were enriched for low generation probability. The presence of invariant MAIT and iNKT cells could partly confound analyses of zero-insertion sequences.

MiXCR was run by TCRdb on the 5' RACE reads, yielding one entry per CDR3 protein. The data contain about 570,000 distinct CDR3 sequences, 9.6% of them singletons. About this clonotype: Antigen specificity is unknown.

This CDR3 region has 15 residues. CDR1 and CDR2 from the germline V gene are SGHRS and YFSETQ. V lost 1 base, J lost 0 bases, and 10 bases lay in between. This same sample was also taken into another study, of yellow fever vaccine responses in identical twins.

This sequence joins TRBV5-1 and TRBJ1-1, with D possibly being TRBD1 (6 bases). This clonotype was sampled from a woman aged 18-29 years in good health. Sequenced: PBMCs. CDR3 sequence reads: CASSLNAGVNTEAFF. The CDR3 region has the DNA TGCGCCAGCAGCTTGAATGCAGGGGTGAACACTGAAGCTTTCTTT.